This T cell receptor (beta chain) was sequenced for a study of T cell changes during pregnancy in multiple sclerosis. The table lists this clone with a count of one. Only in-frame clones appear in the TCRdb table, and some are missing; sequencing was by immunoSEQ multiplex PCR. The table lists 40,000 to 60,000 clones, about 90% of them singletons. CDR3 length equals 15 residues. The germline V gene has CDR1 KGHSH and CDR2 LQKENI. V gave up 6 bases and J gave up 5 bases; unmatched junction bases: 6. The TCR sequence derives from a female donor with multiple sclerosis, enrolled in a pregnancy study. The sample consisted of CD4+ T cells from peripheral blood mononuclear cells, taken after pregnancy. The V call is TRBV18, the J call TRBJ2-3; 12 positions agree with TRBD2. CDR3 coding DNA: TGTGCCAGCTCCCCGACTAGCGGGAGTGGAGATACGCAGTATTTT. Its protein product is CASSPTSGSGDTQYF.